This is a list of T cell receptor beta chains from one sample in a study of blood T cell repertoires in COVID-19. Sequenced by immunoSEQ multiplex PCR; TCRdb stores in-frame clones only, minus some. The profile shows more than 300,000 clones, 86% of them singletons. Sequences were obtained from PBMCs or T cells enriched from blood (not recorded which). The source of these receptors is a woman aged 18-29 years who had recovered from COVID-19. CDR3s include the opening cysteine and the closing phenylalanine or tryptophan. A D gene is named only where the DNA matches it firmly. Part of the rows lack a size; the others show once, few, many or a class for expanded clones.

d_call	clone_size	j_call	v_call	cdr3_aa	cdr3_nt
-	-	TRBJ1-4	TRBV28	CASSSPGVGEKLFF	TGTGCCAGCAGTTCCCCGGGGGTCGGGGAAAAACTGTTTTTT
TRBD1	-	TRBJ1-6	TRBV7-9	CASSSRQGANSPLHF	TGTGCCAGCAGCTCCCGACAGGGGGCAAATTCACCCCTCCACTTT
TRBD1	-	TRBJ1-6	TRBV5-1	CASSLEGQGDSPLHF	TGCGCCAGCAGCTTGGAGGGACAGGGAGATTCACCCCTCCACTTT
-	-	TRBJ1-1	TRBV12-3/TRBV12-4	CASSSDSRDAFF	TGTGCCAGCAGTTCGGACAGCCGGGACGCTTTCTTT
-	-	TRBJ2-7	TRBV29-1	CSVGVTGSYEQYF	TGCAGCGTTGGGGTGACAGGCTCCTACGAGCAGTACTTC
-	-	TRBJ2-6	TRBV12-5	CASGLVLGHSSRSGANVLTF	TGTGCTAGTGGTTTGGTACTAGGTCACAGCAGTAGGTCTGGGGCCAACGTCCTGACTTTC
-	-	TRBJ1-5	TRBV7-4	CASSSGVGGGANQPQHF	TGTGCCAGCAGCTCGGGGGTGGGAGGGGGTGCGAATCAGCCCCAGCATTTT
TRBD2	-	TRBJ2-2	TRBV7-2	CASSSLAGGVTGELFF	TGTGCCAGCAGCTCCTTAGCGGGAGGGGTCACCGGGGAGCTGTTTTTT
-	-	TRBJ1-1	TRBV4-1	CASSQVPLGRGTEAFF	TGCGCCAGCAGCCAAGTCCCACTAGGGAGGGGGACTGAAGCTTTCTTT
-	-	TRBJ1-1	TRBV18	CASSRQTEAFF	TGTGCCAGCTCACGACAGACTGAAGCTTTCTTT
TRBD1	-	TRBJ1-5	TRBV6-2/TRBV6-3	CASSSGTGGGQPQHF	TGTGCCAGCAGTTCCGGGACAGGGGGAGGTCAGCCCCAGCATTTT
TRBD1	-	TRBJ2-1	TRBV2	CASRDRAYNEQFF	TGTGCCAGCAGGGACAGGGCCTACAATGAGCAGTTCTTC
-	-	TRBJ2-5	TRBV10-1	CASSRDQETQYF	TGCGCCAGCAGCAGGGACCAAGAGACCCAGTACTTC
-	-	TRBJ2-1	TRBV5-1	CASSSELVYNEQFF	TGCGCCAGCAGTTCAGAACTAGTTTACAATGAGCAGTTCTTC
-	-	TRBJ2-7	TRBV7-9	CASSLSWGEGNEQYF	TGTGCCAGCAGCTTAAGTTGGGGGGAAGGGAACGAGCAGTACTTC
-	-	TRBJ1-1	TRBV6-5	CASREGHTEAFF	TGTGCCAGCCGGGAGGGGCACACTGAAGCTTTCTTT
-	-	TRBJ1-1	TRBV4-1	CASSQTPQLWGRGTEAFF	TGCGCCAGCAGCCAAACACCCCAGTTGTGGGGGCGAGGGACTGAAGCTTTCTTT
TRBD1	-	TRBJ2-2	TRBV30	CAWSFRTGTNTGELFF	TGTGCCTGGAGCTTCAGGACAGGAACTAACACCGGGGAGCTGTTTTTT
-	-	TRBJ2-3	TRBV6-5	CASSTGSTDTQYF	TGTGCCAGCAGTACAGGGAGCACAGATACGCAGTATTTT
-	-	TRBJ1-2	TRBV6-5	CASSLRGSDGYTF	TGTGCCAGCAGTTTAAGGGGGTCGGATGGCTACACCTTC
-	-	TRBJ1-1	TRBV11-1	CASSPQGMNTEAFF	TGTGCCAGCAGCCCACAGGGCATGAACACTGAAGCTTTCTTT
TRBD1	-	TRBJ2-2	TRBV18	CASSSQEQGPTGELFF	TGTGCCAGCTCATCACAGGAACAGGGGCCCACCGGGGAGCTGTTTTTT
-	-	TRBJ1-2	TRBV6-5	CASSQLTTGVVHTF	TGTGCCAGCAGCCAACTTACGACAGGAGTGGTGCACACCTTC
-	-	TRBJ2-1	TRBV3-1/TRBV3-2	CASSQMGGWGSYNEQFF	TGTGCCAGCAGCCAGATGGGCGGGTGGGGCTCCTACAATGAGCAGTTCTTC
-	-	TRBJ1-2	TRBV20-1	CSIDGYTF	TGCAGCATAGATGGCTACACCTTC
-	-	TRBJ1-2	TRBV9	CASSPAGDGYTF	TGTGCCAGCAGCCCAGCGGGGGATGGCTACACCTTC
-	-	TRBJ1-1	TRBV2	CASKPRGTGNTEAFF	TGTGCCAGCAAACCCAGGGGAACAGGGAACACTGAAGCTTTCTTT
-	-	TRBJ2-1	TRBV19	CASSIGGPLFF	TGTGCCAGTAGTATCGGAGGGCCCCTGTTCTTC
-	once	TRBJ2-5	TRBV5-1	CASSPAAAPQETQYF	TGCGCCAGCAGCCCGGCCGCGGCCCCCCAAGAGACCCAGTACTTC
-	-	TRBJ2-7	TRBV6-2/TRBV6-3	CASSWGRGAYEQYF	TGTGCCAGCAGTTGGGGGCGAGGGGCCTACGAGCAGTACTTC
TRBD2	once	TRBJ2-7	TRBV2	CASSELAGNSYEQYF	TGTGCCAGCAGTGAACTAGCGGGGAACTCCTACGAGCAGTACTTC
-	once	TRBJ1-1	TRBV10-1	CASREGRRCEPSLAFF	TGCGCCAGCAGAGAGGGGAGACGTTGTGAACCGTCTCTAGCTTTCTTT
-	-	TRBJ2-7	TRBV6-5	CASRKEGGEQYF	TGTGCCAGCCGGAAGGAGGGAGGCGAGCAGTACTTC